The present entry profiles one T cell receptor beta chain with its context. No antigen is known for it. The data are from a study of CD8+ T cells in alopecia areata. Study details: The tofacitinib course ran for 6 to 18 months and was followed by 6 months off drug.

J gave up 4 bases and V 6 bases, and 6 bases lay outside the gene matches. The germline V gene encodes CDR1 MNHEY and CDR2 SMNVEV (reference sequence). The CDR3 contains 15 residues. Overall study findings and caveats: Patients shared TCRs less clearly than mice did, possibly for HLA-related reasons.

RNA, once extracted, was reverse transcribed into cDNA for use as the sequencing template. Measured with immunoSEQ multiplex PCR; TCRdb has only the in-frame clones, and not every one. Of 110,000 to 150,000 clones listed, roughly 53% are singletons. Specimen: CD4+ T cells sorted from blood, collected at week 0. V gene TRBV27 combines with J gene TRBJ2-5; 12 bases are shared with TRBD2. This clonotype originated in a human donor with alopecia areata. The CDR3 DNA sequence: TGTGCCAGCAGGGACCTAGCGGGGGGGCCAGAGACCCAGTACTTC. Translation: CASRDLAGGPETQYF.